What follows is one T cell receptor (beta chain) and its context. Germline assignment: CDR1 SGHTA and CDR2 FQGTGA. The CDR3 runs 14 residues. The germline V and J ends were trimmed by 4 bases and 0 bases, with 9 bases remaining between them. The record originates from a study of blood T cell repertoires in COVID-19. Produced via immunoSEQ multiplex PCR; TCRdb's table is partial and in-frame only. The data hold about 380,000 clones, with more than 70% observed a single time. This receptor was obtained from a woman in her late teens or twenties who had recovered from COVID-19. The chain carries TRBV7-3 and TRBJ1-2; D ambiguous. The sample comprised PBMCs or T cells enriched from blood (not recorded which). The CDR3 coding sequence is TGTGCCAGCAGCTCAGATGGTACTAACTATGGCTACACCTTC. Its protein product is CASSSDGTNYGYTF.